The T cell receptor (beta chain) described here comes from a study of blood T cell repertoires in COVID-19. Produced via immunoSEQ multiplex PCR; TCRdb's table is partial and in-frame only. This sample has hundreds of thousands of clones; around 85% occur once, and the top ten carry under 4%. Germline V gives CDR1 SGHTA, CDR2 FQGTGA. The CDR3 consists of 12 residues. With 8 bases removed from V and 7 bases from J, the gap between germline ends came to 11 bases. This TCR was sampled from a woman between 18 and 29 years old with acute or convalescent COVID-19. Specimen: peripheral blood. The chain is built from TRBV7-3 and TRBJ2-2; D remains ambiguous. The CDR3 sequence is CASRSLHGELFF. The CDR3, as DNA: TGTGCCAGCCGATCACTACACGGGGAGCTGTTTTTT. Variable domain in full (rest from reference TRBV7-3 and TRBJ2-2): GAGVSQTPSNKVTEKGKYVELRCDPISGHTALYWYRQSLGQGPEFLIYFQGTGAADDSGLPNDRFFAVRPEGSVSTLKIQRTERGDSAVYLCASRSLHGELFFGEGSRLTVL.